This T cell receptor beta chain was sequenced in a study of blood T cell repertoires in COVID-19. Study in general: Acute-phase and convalescent COVID-19 samples originated in the United States, Italy and Spain. T cells, B-cell-depleted T cells, or PBMCs provided the cDNA or gDNA that served as material.

Original processing notes: The authors estimated nucleated cell counts from reference gene primer amplification. Using immunoSEQ multiplex PCR, the repertoire was profiled, and TCRdb retains in-frame clones only, with some absent. V and J calls and clone size follow that table, whereas D and trimming were derived from the DNA. The sample shows about 50,000 clones, around nine tenths of them seen only once. The specimen was peripheral blood. This TCR was sampled from a human donor in a cohort sampled during active COVID-19.

CDR3 residues: CASSLRDRGNSPLHF. The CDR3 bases are TGTGCCAGCAGTTTGCGGGACAGGGGGAATTCACCCCTCCACTTT. V gene TRBV28 combines with J gene TRBJ1-6; 11 positions agree with TRBD1. This CDR3 region has 15 residues. V lost 3 bases and J lost 7; bases outside the gene matches: 2. The germline V gene has CDR1 MDHEN and CDR2 SYDVKM.